This TCR beta chain was recovered during a study of beta chain features in type 1 diabetes. The study, taken as a whole, reports: Type 1 diabetes patients showed a moderate but significant shortening of TCRB CDR3s in all four CD4+ subsets.

Expressed TCRB transcripts were sequenced, since all the RNA that had been isolated was reverse transcribed. Only in-frame clones appear in the TCRdb table, and some are missing; sequencing was by immunoSEQ multiplex PCR. The table records some 360,000 clones, around 10% of them present only once. As for this clone: The antigen remains undetermined.

This TCR was sampled from a man aged 25 to 45 with type 1 diabetes. Input material: central memory CD4+ T cells from blood.

This chain's CDR3 is CASSPGGTNSYNEQFF. The CDR3 DNA sequence: TGCGCCAGCAGCCCGGGAGGGACTAACTCCTACAATGAGCAGTTCTTC. The chain carries TRBV5-1 and TRBJ2-1; 8 nucleotides agree with TRBD2. The trim removed 4 bases at V and 0 bases at J, leaving 6 bases unmatched. Germline CDR1 is SGHRS and CDR2 is YFSETQ. CDR3 length: 16 amino acids.